A selection of T cell receptor beta chains follows, all from one sample in a study of T-cell memory formation after mild COVID-19. TCRdb called the 5' RACE reads again in MiXCR, with one record for every CDR3 protein. The sample includes fewer than 450,000 distinct CDR3 sequences, around 24% of them seen just once. Material for sequencing was PBMCs or a T cell subset sorted from them (not recorded which). The receptors were gathered from an adult woman who had mild COVID-19 (a few samples of this study predate the infection). Cell type and time point are not known. Each CDR3 is given with its conserved first and last residue. A D gene is named only where the DNA matches it firmly. The listing skips clone size in some rows; elsewhere it reads once, few, many or a size class.

v_gene	abundance	j_gene	d_gene	CDR3nt	CDR3aa
TRBV6-2/TRBV6-3	.	TRBJ2-1	.	TGTGCCAGCGAACAAGACAATGAGCAGTTCTTC	CASEQDNEQFF
TRBV7-3	.	TRBJ2-1	.	TGTGCCAGCAGCAACTTGGTAGTAGCGAACAATGAGCAGTTCTTC	CASSNLVVANNEQFF
TRBV4-2	few	TRBJ1-1	.	TGTGCCAGCAGCCAGGAAACCGGGACGGGAATGAACACTGAAGCTTTCTTT	CASSQETGTGMNTEAFF
TRBV7-2	.	TRBJ2-2	.	TGTGCCAGCAGCTTTTCGAGTCGGACAGGAGGGTACTCCGGGGAGCTGTTTTTT	CASSFSSRTGGYSGELFF
TRBV7-6	.	TRBJ2-2	.	TGTGCCAGCAGCAAGACTGCGAACACCGGGGAGCTGTTTTTT	CASSKTANTGELFF
TRBV27	.	TRBJ1-1	.	TGTGCCAGCAGCCTTGGAGGTTTAGGGCTAACTGAAGCTTTCTTT	CASSLGGLGLTEAFF
TRBV5-1	many	TRBJ2-3	.	TGCGCCAGCAGCCGCAACGTGGGCACAGATACGCAGTATTTT	CASSRNVGTDTQYF
TRBV5-5	.	TRBJ2-7	TRBD2	TGTGCCAGCCGTGGGGGGGACCCCTACGAGCAGTACTTC	CASRGGDPYEQYF
TRBV12-3/TRBV12-4	few	TRBJ1-2	.	TGTGCCAGCAGTTTGTCAGACTCTACTTATGGCTACACCTTC	CASSLSDSTYGYTF
TRBV5-1	.	TRBJ1-1	.	TGCGCCAGCAGCTTTAATAGTCAGAACACTGAAGCTTTCTTT	CASSFNSQNTEAFF
TRBV4-3	few	TRBJ2-1	.	TGCGCCAGCAGCCAAGAAACCCACAGCTCCTACAATGAGCAGTTCTTC	CASSQETHSSYNEQFF
TRBV24-1	.	TRBJ1-2	.	TGTGCCACCAGTGATTCCGACGGCAACTCTATCTATGGCTACACCTTC	CATSDSDGNSIYGYTF
TRBV15	.	TRBJ1-4	TRBD1	TGTGCCACCAGCAGAGTACCCCCAGGACAGGCCAATGAAAAACTGTTTTTT	CATSRVPPGQANEKLFF
TRBV5-6	.	TRBJ2-7	.	TGTGCCAGCAGCTTGATGGATTTATACGAGCAGTACTTC	CASSLMDLYEQYF
TRBV7-6	.	TRBJ2-1	TRBD2	TGTGCCAGCAGCTTAACCCCCCCAGCGGGGAGGGTAGATGAGCAGTTCTTC	CASSLTPPAGRVDEQFF
TRBV5-1	few	TRBJ2-7	TRBD1	TGCGCCAGCAGCTCCCCGGACAGGGGGCATTACGAGCAGTACTTC	CASSSPDRGHYEQYF
TRBV30	.	TRBJ1-6	.	TGTGCCTGGAGTCCCACGGGGTCACCCCTCCACTTT	CAWSPTGSPLHF
TRBV25-1	few	TRBJ2-5	.	TGTGCCAGCAGTGAGATAGGGACCCAGTACTTC	CASSEIGTQYF
TRBV29-1	few	TRBJ1-5	.	TGCAGCGTTGCCCAGGGTTTCAATCAGCCCCAGCATTTT	CSVAQGFNQPQHF
TRBV24-1	.	TRBJ2-7	.	TGTGCCACCAGTGACGGCTTGAAGTCTCGGGACGAGCAGTACTTC	CATSDGLKSRDEQYF
TRBV5-1	.	TRBJ2-1	.	TGCGCCAGCAGCTCCCTGACACCCGCTCAGTTCTTC	CASSSLTPAQFF
TRBV6-2/TRBV6-3	.	TRBJ1-2	TRBD1	TGTGCCAGCAGTTTCCCAGACAGGGCGACATTC	CASSFPDRATF
TRBV6-1	.	TRBJ2-6	.	TGTGCCAGCAGTGGTTCCCCCGGCTCTGGGGCCAACGTCCTGACTTTC	CASSGSPGSGANVLTF
TRBV7-3	.	TRBJ2-1	.	TGTGCCAGCAGGCGGGACCCGAGAAATGAGCAGTTCTTC	CASRRDPRNEQFF
TRBV24-1	.	TRBJ2-1	.	TGTGCCACCAGTGATTCGCCGGCACGCTCCCGGTCCAATGAGCAGTTCTTC	CATSDSPARSRSNEQFF